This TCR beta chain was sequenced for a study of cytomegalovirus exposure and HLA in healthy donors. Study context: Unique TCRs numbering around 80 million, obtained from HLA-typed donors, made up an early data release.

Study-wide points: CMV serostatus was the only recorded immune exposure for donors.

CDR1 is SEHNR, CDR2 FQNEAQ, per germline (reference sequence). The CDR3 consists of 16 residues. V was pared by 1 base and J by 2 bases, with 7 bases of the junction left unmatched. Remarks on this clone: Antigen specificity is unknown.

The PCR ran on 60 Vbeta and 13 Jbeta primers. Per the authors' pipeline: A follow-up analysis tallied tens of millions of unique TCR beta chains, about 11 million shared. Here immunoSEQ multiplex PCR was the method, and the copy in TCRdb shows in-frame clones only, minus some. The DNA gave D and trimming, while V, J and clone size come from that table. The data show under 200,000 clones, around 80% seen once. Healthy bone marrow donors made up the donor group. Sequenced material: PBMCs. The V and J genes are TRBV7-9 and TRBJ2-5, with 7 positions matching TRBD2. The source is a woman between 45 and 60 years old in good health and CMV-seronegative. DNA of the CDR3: TGTGCCAGCAGCTTAGAGAGGACTAGTGGGCAAGAGACCCAGTACTTC. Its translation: CASSLERTSGQETQYF.